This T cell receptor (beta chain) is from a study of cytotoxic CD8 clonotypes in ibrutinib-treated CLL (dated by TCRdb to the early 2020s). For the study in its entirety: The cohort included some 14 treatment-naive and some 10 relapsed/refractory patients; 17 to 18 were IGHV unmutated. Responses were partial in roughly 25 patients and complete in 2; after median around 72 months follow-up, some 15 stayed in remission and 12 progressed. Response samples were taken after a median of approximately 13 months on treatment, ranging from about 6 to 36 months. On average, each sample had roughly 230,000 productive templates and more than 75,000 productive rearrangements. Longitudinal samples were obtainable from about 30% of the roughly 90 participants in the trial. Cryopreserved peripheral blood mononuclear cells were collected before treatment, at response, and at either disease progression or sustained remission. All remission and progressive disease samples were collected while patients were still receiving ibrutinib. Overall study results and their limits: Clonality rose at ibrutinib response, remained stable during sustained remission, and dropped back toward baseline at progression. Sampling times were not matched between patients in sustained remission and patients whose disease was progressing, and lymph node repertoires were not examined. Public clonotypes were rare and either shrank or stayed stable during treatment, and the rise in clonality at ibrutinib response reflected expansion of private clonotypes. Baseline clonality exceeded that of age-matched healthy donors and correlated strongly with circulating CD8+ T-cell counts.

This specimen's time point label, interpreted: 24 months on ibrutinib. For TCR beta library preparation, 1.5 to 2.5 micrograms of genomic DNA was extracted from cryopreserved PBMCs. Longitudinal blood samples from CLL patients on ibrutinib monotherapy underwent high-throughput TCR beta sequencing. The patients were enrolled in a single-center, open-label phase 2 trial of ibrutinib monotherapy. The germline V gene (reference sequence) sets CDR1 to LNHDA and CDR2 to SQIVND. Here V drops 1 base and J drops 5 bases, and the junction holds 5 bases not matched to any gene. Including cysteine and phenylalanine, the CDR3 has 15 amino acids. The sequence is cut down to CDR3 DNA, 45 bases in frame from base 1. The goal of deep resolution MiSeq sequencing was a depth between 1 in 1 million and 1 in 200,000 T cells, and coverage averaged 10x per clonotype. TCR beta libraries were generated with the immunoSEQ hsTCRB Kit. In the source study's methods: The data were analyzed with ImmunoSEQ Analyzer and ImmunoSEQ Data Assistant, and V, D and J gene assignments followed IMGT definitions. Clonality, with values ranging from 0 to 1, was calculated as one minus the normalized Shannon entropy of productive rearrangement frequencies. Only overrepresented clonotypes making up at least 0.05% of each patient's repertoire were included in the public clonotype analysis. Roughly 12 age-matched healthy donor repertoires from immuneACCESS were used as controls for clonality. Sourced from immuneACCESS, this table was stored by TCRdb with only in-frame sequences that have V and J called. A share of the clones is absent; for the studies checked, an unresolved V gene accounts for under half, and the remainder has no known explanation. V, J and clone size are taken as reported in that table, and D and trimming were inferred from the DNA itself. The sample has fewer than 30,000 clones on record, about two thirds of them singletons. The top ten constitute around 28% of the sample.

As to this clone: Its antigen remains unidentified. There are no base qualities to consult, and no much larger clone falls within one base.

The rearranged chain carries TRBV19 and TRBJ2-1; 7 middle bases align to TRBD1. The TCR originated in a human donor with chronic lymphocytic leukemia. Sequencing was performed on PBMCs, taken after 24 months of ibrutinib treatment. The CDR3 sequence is CASSIADRRNNEQFF. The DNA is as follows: TGTGCCAGTAGTATAGCGGACAGGCGAAACAATGAGCAGTTCTTC.